This T cell receptor beta chain was sequenced for a study of T cell changes during pregnancy in multiple sclerosis (dated by TCRdb to about 2019). About the study as a whole: The study looked at changes in the T cell repertoire across pregnancy in women with multiple sclerosis.

Library preparation was by the immunoSEQ multiplex PCR assay. This immuneACCESS table, as held by TCRdb, lists in-frame sequences with V and J called but not all clones. Of the missing ones, under half trace to an unresolved V gene in checked studies; the others have no known cause. The sample table holds some 60,000 clones, of which 85% to 95% were seen once. The ten biggest clones cover 0.85% of the sample. The junction shows trimming of 5 bases on V and 7 bases on J, plus 16 bases between the germline ends. The CDR3 holds 14 amino acids from the cysteine to the phenylalanine. CDR3 DNA only is kept here, 42 bases in frame from base 1. The CDR1 and CDR2 encoded by the germline V gene are LGHNA and YSLEER. In the case of this clone: The specificity of this receptor is unknown. No base-level quality is on record; no much larger clone is a single base apart.

This receptor was identified in a female donor with multiple sclerosis, enrolled in a pregnancy study. This material consisted of peripheral blood, taken in the first trimester of pregnancy. The sequence joins TRBV4-3 to TRBJ2-3, with the D gene too uncertain to name. At the DNA level, the sequence is TGCGCCAGCAGCGCCCGCTCAGCGTTGCATACGCAGTATTTT. This encodes CASSARSALHTQYF.